Presented here are 2 T cell receptor beta chains from one specimen sequenced in a study of shared clonotypes between healthy human individuals (TCRdb year 2020). Receptor amplification or capture employed the immunoSEQ multiplex PCR assay. Imported from immuneACCESS, the table was reduced by TCRdb to in-frame sequences with V and J called. These copies leave out some clones; in studies compared against another copy, an unresolved V gene accounts for under half, and the cause of the remainder is not known. The sample table lists some 1,400,000 clones, roughly 95% of them with a count of one. The ten largest account for about 1% of the sample. The specimen sequenced was naive CD4+ T cells sorted from blood. In light of the paper, this sample's cell subset or site label describes: CD45RA+ positively selected. Source of these receptors: a man younger than 40 in good health.

V and J are TRBV9 and TRBJ2-2, with a weak D call TRBD2 (5 bases). Trimming removed 6 bases from V and 4 bases from J, with 10 bases in between. The CDR3 is 13 residues long. Germline V gene lookup returns CDR1 SGDLS and CDR2 YYNGEE. CDR3 in amino acids: CASTVAGTGELFF. CDR3 nucleotide sequence: TGTGCCAGCACAGTGGCGGGCACCGGGGAGCTGTTTTTT.

The genes are TRBV7-2 and TRBJ2-5, with TRBD1 matching 7 bases. The CDR3 is made up of 15 amino acids. Looked up from germline, CDR1 is SGHTA and CDR2 is FQGNSA. The V and J ends lost 3 bases and 3 bases, in that order; junction bases with no gene match: 7. This CDR3 reads CASSLSGTAEETQYF. The CDR3 region has the DNA TGTGCCAGCAGCTTGAGTGGGACAGCTGAAGAGACCCAGTACTTC.